Below, 24 T cell receptor beta chains from the same sample are listed, as sequenced in a study of regulatory T cells in long-lasting Graves disease. This sample's time point: newly diagnosed GD, antithyroid drugs for less than 3 months. The TCR library was made from RNA that had been extracted from PBMCs in TRIzol. HTBI primers from iRepertoire and Arm-PCR of CDR3 regions yielded the TCR beta libraries. TCRdb re-analysed the multiplex PCR reads in MiXCR, keeping a single row per CDR3 protein. Of about 620,000 distinct CDR3 sequences listed, about 16% are singletons. These data also featured in a second study, about T cells in Graves' hyperthyroidism and ophthalmopathy.

This specimen consisted of peripheral blood mononuclear cells (PBMCs), obtained at new diagnosis, from a patient treated with antithyroid drugs. Receptors originate from a woman in her 30s with Graves disease.

This clonotype was counted many times. This rearrangement joins TRBV7-9 to TRBJ1-5, with D perhaps matching TRBD1 (5 bases). This CDR3 region has 13 residues. Germline assignment: CDR1 SEHNR and CDR2 FQNEAQ (reference sequence). V dropped 1 base and J dropped 5 bases, with 6 bases sitting between them. The CDR3 bases are TGTGCCAGCAGCTTAGGGGGGGATCAGCCCCAGCATTTT. Translated, it gives CASSLGGDQPQHF.

This clonotype showed up just a few times. The CDR3 bases are TGTGCCAGCAGCGCCCAACCAGGGCCGCCCTACGAGCAGTACTTC. Amino acids: CASSAQPGPPYEQYF. This chain connects TRBV7-9 to TRBJ2-7, with a possible D match to TRBD1 (5 bases). The CDR3 has 15 amino acids. Trimming stripped 5 bases from V and 2 bases from J, with 16 bases between. The germline CDR1 and CDR2 sequences are SEHNR and FQNEAQ (reference sequence).

The J gene is TRBJ2-2, the V gene TRBV12-3 or TRBV12-4; D perhaps matches TRBD1 (6 bases). This CDR3 contains 16 residues. Trimming cost V 6 bases and J 5 bases, with 19 bases left between them. The DNA of the CDR3 is TGTGCCAGCAGACGGACAACCGGGACAAGGACCGGGGAGCTGTTTTTT. Translation gives CASRRTTGTRTGELFF.

There are many counts of this clonotype. The chain employs TRBV12-3 or TRBV12-4 and TRBJ2-7, with 8 bases matching TRBD1. The CDR3 covers 13 residues. The trim removed 6 bases at V and 8 bases at J, leaving 9 bases unmatched. CDR3 residues: CASRAQTGAKQYF. DNA of the CDR3: TGTGCCAGCAGGGCACAGACAGGGGCCAAGCAGTACTTC.

This chain uses TRBV5-1 with TRBJ2-7; 8 bases fit TRBD1. CDR1 is SGHRS and CDR2 is YFSETQ in the germline V gene. This CDR3 has 19 residues. V lost 0 bases to trimming and J lost 1 base; unmatched junction nucleotides: 15. For the CDR3, the DNA is TGCGCCAGCAGCTTGGTCTGGTCCTTCTCCAGGGGGCAATCCTACGAGCAGTACTTC. Amino acids: CASSLVWSFSRGQSYEQYF.

The sample holds many counts of this clonotype. This chain connects TRBV20-1 to TRBJ1-1; possible D gene TRBD1, 5 bases. Germline assignment: CDR1 DFQATT and CDR2 SNEGSKA (reference sequence). The V end was cut by 5 bases, the J end by 0 bases, with 13 bases between. This CDR3 comprises 14 residues. The CDR3 is CSAPRTSMNTEAFF. The CDR3 DNA reads TGCAGTGCTCCCCGGACAAGTATGAACACTGAAGCTTTCTTT.

There are many counts of this clonotype. The chain is built from TRBV27 and TRBJ2-7; D is ambiguous. From germline, CDR1 is MNHEY and CDR2 SMNVEV (reference sequence). With 7 bases removed from V and 3 bases from J, the gap between germline ends came to 19 bases. The CDR3 length is 15 residues. CDR3 sequence (DNA): TGTGCCAGCAAACCGTCGCTATGGCTGGGCTACGAGCAGTACTTC. This encodes CASKPSLWLGYEQYF.

This chain uses TRBV7-6 with TRBJ2-3, with unresolved D. Per germline, CDR1 SGHVS and CDR2 FNYEAQ. Trimming took 5 bases from V and 4 from J, leaving 16 bases between them. The CDR3 covers 15 residues. CDR3 sequence reads: CASSAAGGTSDTQYF. In nucleotides, the CDR3 is TGTGCCAGCAGCGCGGCAGGCGGTACTTCAGATACGCAGTATTTT.

This clonotype was picked up a small number of times. The V and J genes are TRBV9 and TRBJ2-3; a weak D match, TRBD2 (6 bases). Germline V CDR1 and CDR2: SGDLS, YYNGEE. V was shortened by 0 bases and J by 1 base, with 12 bases between the two germline ends. The CDR3 runs to 16 residues. CDR3 DNA sequence: TGTGCCAGCAGCGTAGCAGAAGGAGGGGGCACAGATACGCAGTATTTT. This gives the protein CASSVAEGGGTDTQYF.

The sample holds many counts of this clonotype. The rearrangement links TRBV2 to TRBJ1-5; D is uncertain. The germline gives CDR1 SNHLY, CDR2 FYNNEI. The V end lost 10 bases, the J end lost 5 bases, and 18 bases lay between the germline ends. The length of the CDR3 is 14 residues. CDR3 protein: CATRPLGGDQPQHF. DNA of the CDR3: TGTGCCACCCGGCCCCTAGGAGGTGATCAGCCCCAGCATTTT. The whole variable domain, filled in from reference TRBV2 and TRBJ1-5, reads EPEVTQTPSHQVTQMGQEVILRCVPISNHLYFYWYRQILGQKVEFLVSFYNNEISEKSEIFDDQFSVERPDGSNFTLKIRSTKLEDSAMYFCATRPLGGDQPQHFGDGTRLSIL.

This clonotype was recorded a few times. The chain joins TRBV18 to TRBJ1-2, with 9 bases matching TRBD1. The V gene end was trimmed by 4 bases and the J gene end by 4 bases; junction bases not matched to a gene: 13. In germline, CDR1 is KGHSH, CDR2 LQKENI. The CDR3 has 17 amino acids. The CDR3 protein is CASSLGQGILAGYGYTF. The CDR3 DNA follows: TGTGCCAGCTCACTTGGACAGGGGATCCTCGCTGGCTATGGCTACACCTTC.

This clonotype was counted a few times. The rearrangement joins TRBV4-2 to TRBJ2-5, with 7 positions matching TRBD2. Germline assignment: CDR1 LGHNA and CDR2 YNFKEQ. The junction had 3 bases not matched to a gene; V was cut back by 1 base and J by 4 bases. The CDR3 spans 14 residues. The CDR3 reads CASSQGAGAETQYF. In DNA, the CDR3 is TGTGCCAGCAGCCAAGGGGCGGGAGCAGAGACCCAGTACTTC.

There are many counts of this clonotype. CDR3 protein: CASSEFYEGYEQYF. The CDR3 DNA is TGTGCCAGCAGTGAGTTCTACGAGGGCTACGAGCAGTACTTC. The V and J genes are TRBV2 and TRBJ2-7, with D tentatively TRBD2 (5 bases). The V end lost 3 bases, the J end lost 3 bases, and 12 bases lay between the germline ends. CDR1 is SNHLY and CDR2 is FYNNEI in the germline V gene. This CDR3 spans 14 amino acids.

In its sample, this clonotype was seen many times. This rearrangement joins TRBV5-1 to TRBJ2-1; 10 bases agree with TRBD2. Germline loops: CDR1 SGHRS, CDR2 YFSETQ. This CDR3 comprises 16 residues. V was clipped by 4 bases and J by 2 bases; unmatched bases: 6. The chain's CDR3 is CASSKLAGPAYNEQFF. DNA of the CDR3: TGCGCCAGCAGCAAACTAGCGGGACCAGCCTACAATGAGCAGTTCTTC. Together with reference TRBV5-1 and TRBJ2-1, the CDR3 gives the full variable domain: KAGVTQTPRYLIKTRGQQVTLSCSPISGHRSVSWYQQTPGQGLQFLFEYFSETQRNKGNFPGRFSGRQFSNSRSEMNVSTLELGDSALYLCASSKLAGPAYNEQFFGPGTRLTVL.

Concerning this clonotype: This could be a read error, since a much larger clone is one nucleotide away. V gene TRBV15 combines with J gene TRBJ2-3; D not certain. This CDR3 contains 14 residues. Germline V CDR1 and CDR2: LNHNV, YYDKDF (reference sequence). V dropped 0 bases and J dropped 3 bases, with 7 bases sitting between them. CDR3 in amino acids: CATSRDRATDTQYF. The CDR3 coding sequence is TGTGCCACCAGCAGAGATCGCGCAACAGATACGCAGTATTTT.

The genes are TRBV7-9 and TRBJ2-1; 12 positions agree with TRBD2. CDR3 size: 15 residues. V was clipped by 5 bases and J by 6 bases; unmatched bases: 5. Germline V gene sequence: CDR1 SEHNR, CDR2 FQNEAQ (reference sequence). As DNA, the CDR3 is TGTGCCAGCAGCAACGGACTAGCGGGGTTCAATGAGCAGTTCTTC. Translating gives CASSNGLAGFNEQFF.

This clonotype was counted ten times or more. This chain joins TRBV5-1 and TRBJ1-1; unclear D gene. The length of the CDR3 is 15 residues. The V and J ends lost 5 bases and 0 bases respectively, with 14 bases between them. CDR1 is SGHRS, CDR2 YFSETQ, per germline. Here the CDR3 reads CASRSSPTLNTEAFF. The CDR3 DNA follows: TGCGCCAGCAGATCCTCACCGACCTTGAACACTGAAGCTTTCTTT.

This clonotype was seen many times. This chain uses TRBV7-3 with TRBJ1-6, with a tentative D call TRBD1 (5 bases). CDR1 and CDR2 (germline): SGHTA, FQGTGA. This CDR3 is 14 amino acids long. Trimming stripped 4 bases from V and 6 bases from J, with 10 bases between. CDR3 sequence: CASSWGRANSPLHF. The CDR3 DNA is TGTGCCAGCAGCTGGGGCAGGGCTAATTCACCCCTCCACTTT.

This clonotype turned up a few times. V and J are TRBV5-1 and TRBJ1-1; D unresolved. V lost 4 bases and J lost 0, with 13 bases in between. The CDR3 is 15 residues long. The germline gives CDR1 SGHRS, CDR2 YFSETQ. The CDR3: CASSRIPSVNTEAFF. CDR3 bases: TGCGCCAGCAGCAGAATTCCGAGCGTGAACACTGAAGCTTTCTTT.

This clonotype was detected ten times or more. The chain recombines TRBV10-3 with TRBJ2-2; D gene unclear. This CDR3 has 14 residues. Looked up from germline, CDR1 is ENHRY and CDR2 is SYGVKD. V gave up 7 bases and J gave up 7 bases, with 16 bases separating them. The CDR3 sequence is CAINSGQFGGELFF. The CDR3 nucleotides read TGTGCCATCAATTCGGGCCAGTTCGGCGGGGAGCTGTTTTTT.

This clonotype was detected ten times or more. The chain couples TRBV28 to TRBJ1-4, with TRBD1 matching 7 bases. Germline assignment: CDR1 MDHEN and CDR2 SYDVKM. Losses at the gene ends were 1 base for V and 5 bases for J; bases not matched to a gene: 10. This CDR3 region has 17 residues. This CDR3 reads CASSLSLAGGQNEKLFF. CDR3 nucleotide sequence: TGTGCCAGCAGTTTATCTTTGGCCGGGGGACAGAATGAAAAACTGTTTTTT.

In this sample, this clonotype turned up once. The gene calls are TRBV12-3 or TRBV12-4 and TRBJ2-1; D possibly corresponds to TRBD1 (6 bases). CDR3 length: 15 residues. Trimming left V 2 bases short and J 6 bases short, with 14 bases between. The CDR3 region is CASSLPSIQGNEQFF. The CDR3 region has the DNA TGTGCCAGCAGTTTACCGTCAATACAGGGCAATGAGCAGTTCTTC.

This clonotype showed up just a few times. V and J are TRBV20-1 and TRBJ2-1; 9 bases fit TRBD1. Germline assignment: CDR1 DFQATT and CDR2 SNEGSKA (reference sequence). V dropped 1 base and J dropped 1; count of bases not matched to a gene: 8. This CDR3 spans 17 amino acids. CDR3: CSARAIGTGWSYNEQFF. CDR3 DNA: TGCAGTGCTAGAGCCATTGGGACAGGGTGGTCCTACAATGAGCAGTTCTTC.

There are many counts of this clonotype. The genes are TRBV7-2 and TRBJ1-6; possibly TRBD1 for D (6 bases). V was shortened by 4 bases and J by 10 bases, with 14 bases between the two germline ends. The CDR3 extends over 14 amino acids. Germline CDR1 SGHTA, CDR2 FQGNSA. The CDR3 DNA follows: TGTGCCAGCAGCTCACAGGGTGGAGCATCACCCCTCCACTTT. It yields the protein CASSSQGGASPLHF.